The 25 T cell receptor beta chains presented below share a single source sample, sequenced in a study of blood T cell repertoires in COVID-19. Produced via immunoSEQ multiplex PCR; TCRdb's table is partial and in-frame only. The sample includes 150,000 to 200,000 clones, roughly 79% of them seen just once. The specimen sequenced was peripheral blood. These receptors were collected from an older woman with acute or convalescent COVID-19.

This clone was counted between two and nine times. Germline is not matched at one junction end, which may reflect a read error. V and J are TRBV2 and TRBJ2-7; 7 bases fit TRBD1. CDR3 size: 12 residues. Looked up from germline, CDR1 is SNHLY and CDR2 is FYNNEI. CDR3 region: CASREGQDQQYF. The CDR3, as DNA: TGTGCCAGCAGGGAAGGACAGGATCAGCAGTACTTC.

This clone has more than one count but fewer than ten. The CDR3 here is CASSGTSGSNEQFF. The DNA of the CDR3 is TGTGCCAGCAGCGGGACTAGCGGGAGCAATGAGCAGTTCTTC. The chain combines TRBV2 with TRBJ2-1, with 14 bases identical to TRBD2. V trimming: 6 bases; J trimming: 6 bases; junction bases outside the gene matches: 1. The CDR3 loop spans 14 amino acids. CDR1 and CDR2 (germline): SNHLY, FYNNEI.

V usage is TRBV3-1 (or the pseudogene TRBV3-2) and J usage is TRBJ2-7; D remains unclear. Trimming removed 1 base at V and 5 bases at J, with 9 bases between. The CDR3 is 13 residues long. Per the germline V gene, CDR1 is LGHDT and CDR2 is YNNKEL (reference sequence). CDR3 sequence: CASSQVRSDEQYF. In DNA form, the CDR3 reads TGTGCCAGCAGCCAAGTCCGGTCCGACGAGCAGTACTTC.

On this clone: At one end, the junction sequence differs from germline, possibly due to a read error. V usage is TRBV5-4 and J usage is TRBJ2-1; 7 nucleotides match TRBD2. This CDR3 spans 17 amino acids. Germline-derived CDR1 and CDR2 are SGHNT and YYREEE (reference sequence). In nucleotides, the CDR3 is TGTGCCAGCAGCAAGATACCGGGACTAAGTTCCTTCAATGAGCAGTTCTTC. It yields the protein CASSKIPGLSSFNEQFF.

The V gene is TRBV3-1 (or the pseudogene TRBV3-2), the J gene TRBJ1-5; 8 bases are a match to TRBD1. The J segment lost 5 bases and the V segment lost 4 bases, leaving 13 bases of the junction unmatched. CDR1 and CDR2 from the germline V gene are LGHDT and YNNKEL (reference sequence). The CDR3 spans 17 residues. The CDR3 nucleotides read TGTGCCAGCAGCCCAAGAGGGTGGGGACAGGCCGATCAGCCCCAGCATTTT. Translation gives CASSPRGWGQADQPQHF.

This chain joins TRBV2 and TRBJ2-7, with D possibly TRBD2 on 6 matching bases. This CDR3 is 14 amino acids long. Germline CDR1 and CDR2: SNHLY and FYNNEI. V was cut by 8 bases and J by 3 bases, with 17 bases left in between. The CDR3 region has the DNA TGTGCCAGCCTGATGGCTAGCGAGATCTACGAGCAGTACTTC. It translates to CASLMASEIYEQYF.

The CDR3: CAISESAYQGGEQFF. As DNA, the CDR3 is TGTGCCATCAGTGAGTCGGCCTACCAAGGGGGTGAGCAGTTCTTC. The chain has TRBV10-3 and TRBJ2-1; TRBD1 might be the D (6 bases). The CDR3 contains 15 residues. Looked up from germline, CDR1 is ENHRY and CDR2 is SYGVKD. V lost 0 bases and J lost 9, with 15 bases in between.

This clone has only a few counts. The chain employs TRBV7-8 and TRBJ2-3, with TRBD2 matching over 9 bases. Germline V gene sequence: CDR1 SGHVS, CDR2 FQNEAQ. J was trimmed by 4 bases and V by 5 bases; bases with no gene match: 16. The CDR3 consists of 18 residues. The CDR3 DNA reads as TGTGCCAGCAGCCCGCGACCCACCGGGACTAGCCCCCCAGATACGCAGTATTTT. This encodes CASSPRPTGTSPPDTQYF.

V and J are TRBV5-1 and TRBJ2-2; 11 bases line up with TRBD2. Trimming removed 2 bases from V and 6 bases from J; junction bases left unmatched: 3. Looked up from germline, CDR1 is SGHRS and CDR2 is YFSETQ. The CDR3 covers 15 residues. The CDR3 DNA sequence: TGCGCCAGCAGCTTAGTAGCGGGAGGGTCCGGGGAGCTGTTTTTT. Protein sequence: CASSLVAGGSGELFF. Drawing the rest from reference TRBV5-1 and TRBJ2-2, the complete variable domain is KAGVTQTPRYLIKTRGQQVTLSCSPISGHRSVSWYQQTPGQGLQFLFEYFSETQRNKGNFPGRFSGRQFSNSRSEMNVSTLELGDSALYLCASSLVAGGSGELFFGEGSRLTVL.

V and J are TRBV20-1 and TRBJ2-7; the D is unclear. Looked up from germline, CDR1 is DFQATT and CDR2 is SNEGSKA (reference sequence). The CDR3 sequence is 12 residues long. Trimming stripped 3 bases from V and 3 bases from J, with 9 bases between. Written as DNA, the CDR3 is TGCAGTGCTAGTCAACAGTTCTACGAGCAGTACTTC. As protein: CSASQQFYEQYF.

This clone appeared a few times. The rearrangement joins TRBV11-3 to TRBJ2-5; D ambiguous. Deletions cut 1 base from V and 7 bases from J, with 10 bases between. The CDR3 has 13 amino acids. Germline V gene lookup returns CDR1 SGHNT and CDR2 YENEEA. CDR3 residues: CASSLGSVGTQYF. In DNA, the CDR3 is TGTGCCAGCAGCTTAGGCAGCGTTGGGACCCAGTACTTC.

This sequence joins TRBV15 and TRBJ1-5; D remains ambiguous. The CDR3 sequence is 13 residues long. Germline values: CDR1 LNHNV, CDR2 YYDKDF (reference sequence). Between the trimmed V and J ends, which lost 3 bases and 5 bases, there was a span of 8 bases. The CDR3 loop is CATSRGRDQPQHF. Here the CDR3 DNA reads TGTGCCACCAGCAGGGGGAGAGATCAGCCCCAGCATTTT.

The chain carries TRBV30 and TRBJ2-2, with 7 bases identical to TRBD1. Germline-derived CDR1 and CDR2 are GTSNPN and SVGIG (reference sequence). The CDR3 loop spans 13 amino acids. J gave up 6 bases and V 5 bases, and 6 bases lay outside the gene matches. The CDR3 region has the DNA TGTGCCTGGCGGGCAACAGGGGCCGGGGAGCTGTTTTTT. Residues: CAWRATGAGELFF.

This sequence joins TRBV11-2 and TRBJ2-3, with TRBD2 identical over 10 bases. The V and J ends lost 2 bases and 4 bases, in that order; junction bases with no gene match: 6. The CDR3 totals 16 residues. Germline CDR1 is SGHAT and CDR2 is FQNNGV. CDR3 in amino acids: CASSLQAGGPSDTQYF. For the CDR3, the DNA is TGTGCCAGCAGCTTACAAGCGGGAGGGCCCTCAGATACGCAGTATTTT. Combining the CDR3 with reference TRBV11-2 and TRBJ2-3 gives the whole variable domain EAGVAQSPRYKIIEKRQSVAFWCNPISGHATLYWYQQILGQGPKLLIQFQNNGVVDDSQLPKDRFSAERLKGVDSTLKIQPAKLEDSAVYLCASSLQAGGPSDTQYFGPGTRLTVL.

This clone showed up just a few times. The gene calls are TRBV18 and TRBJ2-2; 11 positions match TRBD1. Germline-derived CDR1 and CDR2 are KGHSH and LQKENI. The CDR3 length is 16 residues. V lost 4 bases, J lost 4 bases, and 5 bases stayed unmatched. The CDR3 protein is CASSRRTGGSTGELFF. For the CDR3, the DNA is TGTGCCAGCTCACGGAGGACAGGGGGCAGCACCGGGGAGCTGTTTTTT.

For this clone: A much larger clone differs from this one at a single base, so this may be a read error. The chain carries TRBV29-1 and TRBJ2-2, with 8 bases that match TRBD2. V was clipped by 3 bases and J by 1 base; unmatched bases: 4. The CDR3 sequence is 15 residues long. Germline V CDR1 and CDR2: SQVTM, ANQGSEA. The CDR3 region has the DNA TGCAGCGTTGACGGGGCGGGGGGGAACACCGGGGAGCTGTTTTTT. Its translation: CSVDGAGGNTGELFF.

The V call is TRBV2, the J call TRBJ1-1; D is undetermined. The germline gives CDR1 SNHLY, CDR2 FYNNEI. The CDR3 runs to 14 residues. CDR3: CVSAAQLRYTEAFF. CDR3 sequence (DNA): TGTGTCTCAGCGGCTCAACTGCGGTACACTGAAGCTTTCTTT. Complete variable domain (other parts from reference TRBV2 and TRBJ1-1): EPEVTQTPSHQVTQMGQEVILRCVPISNHLYFYWYRQILGQKVEFLVSFYNNEISEKSEIFDDQFSVERPDGSNFTLKIRSTKLEDSAMYFCVSAAQLRYTEAFFGQGTRLTVV.

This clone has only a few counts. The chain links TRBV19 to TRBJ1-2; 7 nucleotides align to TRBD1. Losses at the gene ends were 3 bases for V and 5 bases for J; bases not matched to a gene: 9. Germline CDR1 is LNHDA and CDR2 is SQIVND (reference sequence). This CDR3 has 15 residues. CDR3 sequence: CASSMIGQAHYGYTF. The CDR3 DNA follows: TGTGCCAGTAGTATGATAGGACAGGCCCATTATGGCTACACCTTC.

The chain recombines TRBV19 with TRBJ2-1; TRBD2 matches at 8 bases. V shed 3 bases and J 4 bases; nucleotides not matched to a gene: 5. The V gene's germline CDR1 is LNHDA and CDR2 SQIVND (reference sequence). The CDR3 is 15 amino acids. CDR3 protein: CASSIELAAYNEQFF. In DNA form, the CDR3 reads TGTGCCAGTAGTATCGAACTAGCGGCTTACAATGAGCAGTTCTTC.

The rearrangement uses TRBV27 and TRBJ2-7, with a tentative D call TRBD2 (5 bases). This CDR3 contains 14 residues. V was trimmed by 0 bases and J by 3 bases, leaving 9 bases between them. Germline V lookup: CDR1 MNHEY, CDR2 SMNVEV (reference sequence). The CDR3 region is CASSLSNAGYEQYF. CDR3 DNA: TGTGCCAGCAGTTTATCGAATGCGGGCTACGAGCAGTACTTC.

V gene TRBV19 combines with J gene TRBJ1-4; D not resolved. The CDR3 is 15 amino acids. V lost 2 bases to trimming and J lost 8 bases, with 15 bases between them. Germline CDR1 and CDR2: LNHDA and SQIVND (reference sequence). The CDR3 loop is CASSINSLFAEKLFF. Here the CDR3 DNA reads TGTGCCAGTAGTATAAACAGCCTCTTCGCCGAAAAACTGTTTTTT. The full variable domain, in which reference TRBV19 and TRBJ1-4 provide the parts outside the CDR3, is DGGITQSPKYLFRKEGQNVTLSCEQNLNHDAMYWYRQDPGQGLRLIYYSQIVNDFQKGDIAEGYSVSREKKESFPLTVTSAQKNPTAFYLCASSINSLFAEKLFFGSGTQLSVL.

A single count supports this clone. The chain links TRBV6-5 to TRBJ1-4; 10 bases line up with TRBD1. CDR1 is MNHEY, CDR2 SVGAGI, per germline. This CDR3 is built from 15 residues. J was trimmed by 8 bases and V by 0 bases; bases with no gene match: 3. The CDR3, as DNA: TGTGCCAGCAGTTACTCGGGGACAGGGGAGGAAAAACTGTTTTTT. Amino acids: CASSYSGTGEEKLFF.

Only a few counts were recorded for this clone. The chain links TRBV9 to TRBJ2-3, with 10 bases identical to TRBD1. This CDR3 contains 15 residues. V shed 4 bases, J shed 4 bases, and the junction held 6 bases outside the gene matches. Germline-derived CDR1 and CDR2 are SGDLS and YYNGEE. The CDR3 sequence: CASSRLTGGADTQYF. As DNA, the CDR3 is TGTGCCAGCAGCAGATTGACAGGGGGCGCAGATACGCAGTATTTT.

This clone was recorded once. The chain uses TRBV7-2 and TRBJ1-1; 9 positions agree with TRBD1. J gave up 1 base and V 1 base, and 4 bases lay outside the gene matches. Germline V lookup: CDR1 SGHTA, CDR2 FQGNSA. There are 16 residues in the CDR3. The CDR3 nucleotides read TGTGCCAGCAGCTTAGGGGGGGGACAGGGGAACACTGAAGCTTTCTTT. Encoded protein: CASSLGGGQGNTEAFF.

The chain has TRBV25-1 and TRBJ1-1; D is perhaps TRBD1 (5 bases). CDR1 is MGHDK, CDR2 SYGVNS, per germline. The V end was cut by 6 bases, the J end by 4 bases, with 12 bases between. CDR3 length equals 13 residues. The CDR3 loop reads CASRRGATTEAFF. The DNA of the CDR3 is TGTGCCAGCAGAAGGGGCGCAACCACTGAAGCTTTCTTT.